This T cell receptor (beta chain) was documented in a study of blood T cell repertoires in COVID-19. The CDR3 has 20 amino acids. In the authors' workflow: Amplifying reference gene primers gave estimates of nucleated cell counts. Sequencing used immunoSEQ multiplex PCR; TCRdb keeps in-frame clones, though not all of them. V, J and clone size are taken as reported in that table, and D and trimming were inferred from the DNA itself. The table includes approximately 120,000 clones, 84% detected once. The chain joins TRBV21-1 to TRBJ1-5; the table's D call, TRBD1, has no DNA check behind it. TRBV21-1 is a recognized pseudogene. The sequencing input was peripheral blood. This receptor was obtained from a woman aged 45-65 years with acute or convalescent COVID-19. The CDR3 nucleotides are TGTGCCAGCAGCAACCTACCCGGGACAGGGGATCCCCAAAGCAATCAGCCCCAGCATTTT. It is translated as CASSNLPGTGDPQSNQPQHF.